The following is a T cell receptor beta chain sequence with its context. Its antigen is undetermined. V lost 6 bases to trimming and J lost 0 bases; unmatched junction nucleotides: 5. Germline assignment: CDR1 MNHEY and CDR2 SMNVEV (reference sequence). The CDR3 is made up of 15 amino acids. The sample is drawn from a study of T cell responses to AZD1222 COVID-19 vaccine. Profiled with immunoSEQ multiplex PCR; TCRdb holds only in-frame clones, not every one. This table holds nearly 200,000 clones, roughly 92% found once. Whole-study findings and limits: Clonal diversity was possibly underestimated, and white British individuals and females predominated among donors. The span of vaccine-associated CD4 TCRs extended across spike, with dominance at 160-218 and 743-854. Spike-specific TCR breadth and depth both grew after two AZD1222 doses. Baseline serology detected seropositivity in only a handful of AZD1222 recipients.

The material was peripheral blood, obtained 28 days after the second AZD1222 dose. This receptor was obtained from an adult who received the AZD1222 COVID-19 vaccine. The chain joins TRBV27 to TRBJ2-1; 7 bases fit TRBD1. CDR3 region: CASRRQGSSYNEQFF. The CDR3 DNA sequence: TGTGCCAGCAGGAGACAGGGCAGCTCCTACAATGAGCAGTTCTTC.